This TCR beta chain derives from a study of control samples from healthy donors and cancer patients. The trim removed 1 base at V and 9 bases at J, leaving 6 bases unmatched. CDR3 length equals 14 residues. Germline V gene sequence: CDR1 LGHNA, CDR2 YNFKEQ. Libraries were prepared by immunoSEQ multiplex PCR; TCRdb keeps only in-frame clonotypes and omits some of them. The data hold about 60,000 clones, with 75% to 85% observed a single time. The sample taken for sequencing was blood. The gene calls are TRBV4-2 and TRBJ2-3; 8 bases align to TRBD1. The sequence came from a man aged 35-49 years in good health. This chain's CDR3 is CASSQGGQVGTQYF. For the CDR3, the DNA is TGTGCCAGCAGCCAAGGGGGACAGGTTGGAACGCAGTATTTT.